The 20 T cell receptor beta chains below all came from one sample that was sequenced in a study of monozygotic twins with inflammatory bowel disease. TCRdb re-called the 5' RACE reads and shows each CDR3 protein once, DNA omitted. This sample's table reports about 210,000 distinct CDR3 sequences. Material for sequencing was blood. All receptors come from a human donor with ulcerative colitis or Crohn's disease, or a healthy co-twin of an affected twin (not recorded which).

The chain recombines TRBV7-6 with TRBJ2-2; TCRdb calls TRBD1, which cannot be checked without DNA. The germline V gene has CDR1 SGHVS and CDR2 FNYEAQ. The CDR3 runs to 17 residues. The CDR3 loop is CASSLMVGQTNTGELFF. Complete variable domain (other parts from reference TRBV7-6 and TRBJ2-2): GAGVSQSPRYKVTKRGQDVALRCDPISGHVSLYWYRQALGQGPEFLTYFNYEAQQDKSGLPNDRFSAERPEGSISTLTIQRTEQRDSAMYRCASSLMVGQTNTGELFFGEGSRLTVL.

V and J are TRBV5-1 and TRBJ1-2. CDR1 and CDR2 from the germline V gene are SGHRS and YFSETQ. The CDR3 runs 13 residues. The CDR3 sequence: CASSLDTYYGYTF. Supplemented by reference TRBV5-1 and TRBJ1-2, the full variable domain reads KAGVTQTPRYLIKTRGQQVTLSCSPISGHRSVSWYQQTPGQGLQFLFEYFSETQRNKGNFPGRFSGRQFSNSRSEMNVSTLELGDSALYLCASSLDTYYGYTFGSGTRLTVV.

The chain has TRBV7-2 and TRBJ2-1; TCRdb returns TRBD1, unconfirmable since there is no DNA. The CDR3 extends over 15 amino acids. Germline values: CDR1 SGHTA, CDR2 FQGNSA. The CDR3 spells CASNLAGGLCNEQFF. The full variable domain, in which reference TRBV7-2 and TRBJ2-1 provide the parts outside the CDR3, is GAGVSQSPSNKVTEKGKDVELRCDPISGHTALYWYRQSLGQGLEFLIYFQGNSAPDKSGLPSDRFSAERTGGSVSTLTIQRTQQEDSAVYLCASNLAGGLCNEQFFGPGTRLTVL.

Here the CDR3 reads CASTLGQVTYEQYF. This rearrangement joins TRBV7-2 to TRBJ2-7; TCRdb's D call, TRBD1, is unchecked because there is no DNA. Germline V lookup: CDR1 SGHTA, CDR2 FQGNSA. This CDR3 spans 14 amino acids. The complete variable domain, with remaining parts taken from reference TRBV7-2 and TRBJ2-7, reads GAGVSQSPSNKVTEKGKDVELRCDPISGHTALYWYRQSLGQGLEFLIYFQGNSAPDKSGLPSDRFSAERTGGSVSTLTIQRTQQEDSAVYLCASTLGQVTYEQYFGPGTRLTVT.

CDR3 sequence reads: CASSREGGAGGEKLFF. The chain carries TRBV4-1 and TRBJ1-4. CDR1 and CDR2 from the germline V gene are MGHRA and YSYEKL. The CDR3 has 16 amino acids.

The gene calls are TRBV30 and TRBJ1-1; TCRdb calls TRBD1, which cannot be checked without DNA. The CDR3 totals 14 residues. From germline, CDR1 is GTSNPN and CDR2 SVGIG (reference sequence). CDR3 loop: CAWSALWGGTEAFF.

CDR3 residues: CASSRPGTGSYEQYF. V and J are TRBV2 and TRBJ2-7; TCRdb reports TRBD1, a call that lacks DNA to check it against. The CDR3 covers 15 residues. The V gene's germline CDR1 is SNHLY and CDR2 FYNNEI.

The chain carries TRBV4-2 and TRBJ2-7. This CDR3 region has 15 residues. Germline V gene sequence: CDR1 LGHNA, CDR2 YNFKEQ. The CDR3 protein is CASSQGSGNYYEQYF.

The chain joins TRBV11-2 to TRBJ2-4; TCRdb selects TRBD1, and the lack of DNA leaves this call unchecked. CDR3 length: 19 amino acids. Germline CDR1 reads SGHAT; CDR2 reads FQNNGV. The chain's CDR3 is CASSLGPVAAGGPKNIQYF.

The chain employs TRBV5-1 and TRBJ1-1; as DNA is missing, the TRBD1 call by TCRdb cannot be tested. The germline V gene encodes CDR1 SGHRS and CDR2 YFSETQ. This CDR3 has 15 amino acids. The CDR3 here is CASSFPGGGSTEAFF. Variable domain in full (rest from reference TRBV5-1 and TRBJ1-1): KAGVTQTPRYLIKTRGQQVTLSCSPISGHRSVSWYQQTPGQGLQFLFEYFSETQRNKGNFPGRFSGRQFSNSRSEMNVSTLELGDSALYLCASSFPGGGSTEAFFGQGTRLTVV.

This chain links TRBV5-6 with TRBJ1-1; TCRdb names TRBD1, which stays unverified in the absence of DNA. Germline V gene sequence: CDR1 SGHDT, CDR2 YYEEEE. The CDR3 totals 13 residues. CDR3 region: CASSRPLNTEAFF.

The CDR3 sequence is CASSLAQLSGANVLTF. The chain couples TRBV5-4 to TRBJ2-6. The germline V gene encodes CDR1 SGHNT and CDR2 YYREEE (reference sequence). This CDR3 region has 16 residues.

CDR3 sequence: CSAETGWGYGYTF. The chain links TRBV20-1 to TRBJ1-2; TCRdb designates TRBD1, a call that cannot be tested without DNA. The CDR3 spans 13 residues. Germline CDR1 DFQATT, CDR2 SNEGSKA (reference sequence).

This chain connects TRBV7-9 to TRBJ1-1; TCRdb gives TRBD1 as the D gene, but with no DNA this cannot be confirmed. The CDR3 covers 14 residues. In germline, CDR1 is SEHNR, CDR2 FQNEAQ (reference sequence). The CDR3 sequence is CASSFRDRGTEAFF.

This chain links TRBV24-1 with TRBJ2-1; TCRdb returns TRBD2, unconfirmable since there is no DNA. CDR3 length equals 15 residues. Germline CDR1 KGHDR, CDR2 SFDVKD. The CDR3 region is CATSETSGGYNEQFF.

The rearrangement joins TRBV7-3 to TRBJ2-1; TCRdb picks TRBD1, but there is no DNA to check that call. This CDR3 is 16 amino acids long. CDR1 and CDR2 (germline): SGHTA, FQGTGA. This CDR3 reads CASSPGQGAVGNEQFF. Full variable domain (remainder filled in from reference TRBV7-3 and TRBJ2-1): GAGVSQTPSNKVTEKGKYVELRCDPISGHTALYWYRQSLGQGPEFLIYFQGTGAADDSGLPNDRFFAVRPEGSVSTLKIQRTERGDSAVYLCASSPGQGAVGNEQFFGPGTRLTVL.

This chain's CDR3 is CASSLDPRETQYF. The chain combines TRBV5-1 with TRBJ2-5; TCRdb returns TRBD2, unconfirmable since there is no DNA. The length of the CDR3 is 13 residues. Per germline, CDR1 SGHRS and CDR2 YFSETQ.

The CDR3 region is CASSLGALNEKLFF. The genes are TRBV7-9 and TRBJ1-4. CDR3 length equals 14 residues. CDR1 is SEHNR and CDR2 is FQNEAQ in the germline V gene (reference sequence).

CDR3 sequence: CSARPPSSYEQYF. This rearrangement joins TRBV20-1 to TRBJ2-7; no DNA is available, so the TRBD1 call from TCRdb remains unchecked. The V gene's germline CDR1 is DFQATT and CDR2 SNEGSKA (reference sequence). This CDR3 is built from 13 residues.

V usage is TRBV6-1 and J usage is TRBJ1-1; TCRdb proposes TRBD1, but this gene call is untestable without DNA. Germline assignment: CDR1 MNHNS and CDR2 SASEGT. The CDR3 runs to 13 residues. CDR3 amino acids: CASSAIRAAEAFF.